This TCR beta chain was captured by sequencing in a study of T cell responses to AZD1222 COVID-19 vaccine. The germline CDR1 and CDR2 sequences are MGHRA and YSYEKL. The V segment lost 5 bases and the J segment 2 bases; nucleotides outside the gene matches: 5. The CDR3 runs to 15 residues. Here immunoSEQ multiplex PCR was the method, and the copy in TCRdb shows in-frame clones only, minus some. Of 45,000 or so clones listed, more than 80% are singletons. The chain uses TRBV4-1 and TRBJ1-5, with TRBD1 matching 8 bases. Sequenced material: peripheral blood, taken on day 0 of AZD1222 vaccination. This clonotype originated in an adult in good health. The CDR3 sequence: CASSLQGAGNQPQHF. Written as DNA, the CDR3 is TGCGCCAGCAGCTTGCAGGGGGCTGGCAATCAGCCCCAGCATTTT.